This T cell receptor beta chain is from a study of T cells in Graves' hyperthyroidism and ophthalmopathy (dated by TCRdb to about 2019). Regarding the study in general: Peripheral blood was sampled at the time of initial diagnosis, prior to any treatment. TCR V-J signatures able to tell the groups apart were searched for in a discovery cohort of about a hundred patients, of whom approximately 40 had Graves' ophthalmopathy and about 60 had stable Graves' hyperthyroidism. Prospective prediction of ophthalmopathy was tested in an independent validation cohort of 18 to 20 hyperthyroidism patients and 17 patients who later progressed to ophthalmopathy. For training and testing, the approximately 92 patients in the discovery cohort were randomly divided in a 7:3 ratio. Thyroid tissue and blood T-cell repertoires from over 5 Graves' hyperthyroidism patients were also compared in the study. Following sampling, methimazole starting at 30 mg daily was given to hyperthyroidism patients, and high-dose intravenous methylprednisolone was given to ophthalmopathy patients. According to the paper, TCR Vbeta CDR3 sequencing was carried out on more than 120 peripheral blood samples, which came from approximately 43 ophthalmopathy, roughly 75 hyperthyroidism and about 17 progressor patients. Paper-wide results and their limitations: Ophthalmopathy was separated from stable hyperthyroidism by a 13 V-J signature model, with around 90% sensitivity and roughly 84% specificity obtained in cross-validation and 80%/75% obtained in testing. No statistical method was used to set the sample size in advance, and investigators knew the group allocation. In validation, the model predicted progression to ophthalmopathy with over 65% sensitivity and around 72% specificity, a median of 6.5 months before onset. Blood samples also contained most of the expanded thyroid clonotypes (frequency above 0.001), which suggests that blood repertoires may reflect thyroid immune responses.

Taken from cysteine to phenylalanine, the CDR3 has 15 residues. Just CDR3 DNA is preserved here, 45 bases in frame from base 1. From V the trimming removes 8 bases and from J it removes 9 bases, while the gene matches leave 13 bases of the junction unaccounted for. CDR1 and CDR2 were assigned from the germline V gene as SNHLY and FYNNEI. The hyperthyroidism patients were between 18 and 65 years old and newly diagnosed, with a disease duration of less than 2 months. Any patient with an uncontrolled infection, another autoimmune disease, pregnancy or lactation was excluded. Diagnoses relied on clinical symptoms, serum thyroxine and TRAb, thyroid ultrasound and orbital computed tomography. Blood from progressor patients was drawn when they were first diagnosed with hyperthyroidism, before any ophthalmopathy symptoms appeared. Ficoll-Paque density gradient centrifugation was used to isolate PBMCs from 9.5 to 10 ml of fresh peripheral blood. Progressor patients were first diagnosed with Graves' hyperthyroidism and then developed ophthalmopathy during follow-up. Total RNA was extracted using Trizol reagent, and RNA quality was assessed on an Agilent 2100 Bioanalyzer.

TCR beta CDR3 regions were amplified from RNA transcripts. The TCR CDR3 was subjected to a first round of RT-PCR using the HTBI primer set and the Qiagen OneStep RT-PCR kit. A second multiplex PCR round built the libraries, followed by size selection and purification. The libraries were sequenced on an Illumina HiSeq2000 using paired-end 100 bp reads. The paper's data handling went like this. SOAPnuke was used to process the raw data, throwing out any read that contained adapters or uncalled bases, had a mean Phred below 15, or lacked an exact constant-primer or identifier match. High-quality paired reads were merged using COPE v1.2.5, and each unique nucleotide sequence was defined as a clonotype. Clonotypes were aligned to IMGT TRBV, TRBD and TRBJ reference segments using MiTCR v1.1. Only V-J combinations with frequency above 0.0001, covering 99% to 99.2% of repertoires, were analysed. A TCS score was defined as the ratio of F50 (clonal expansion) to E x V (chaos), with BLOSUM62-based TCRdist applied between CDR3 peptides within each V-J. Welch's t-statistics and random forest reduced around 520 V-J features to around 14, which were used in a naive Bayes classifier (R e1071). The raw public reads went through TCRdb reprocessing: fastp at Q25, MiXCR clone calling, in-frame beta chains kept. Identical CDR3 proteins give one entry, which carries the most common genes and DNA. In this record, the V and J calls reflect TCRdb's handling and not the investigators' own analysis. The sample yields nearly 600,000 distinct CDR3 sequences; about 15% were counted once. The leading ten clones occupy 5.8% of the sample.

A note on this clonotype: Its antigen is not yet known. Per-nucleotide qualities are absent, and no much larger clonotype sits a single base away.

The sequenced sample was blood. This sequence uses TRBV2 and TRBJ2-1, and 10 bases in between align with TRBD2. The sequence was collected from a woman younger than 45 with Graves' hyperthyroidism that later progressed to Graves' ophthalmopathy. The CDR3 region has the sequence CASGEREGRGGEQFF. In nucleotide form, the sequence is TGTGCCAGCGGGGAGCGGGAGGGCCGGGGCGGTGAGCAGTTCTTC.